Sequencing of this TCR beta chain was carried out in a study of shared clonotypes between healthy human individuals. This CDR3 contains 13 residues. Germline assignment: CDR1 SGDLS and CDR2 YYNGEE. Trimming cost V 0 bases and J 1 base, with 4 bases left between them. Study-wide results and limits: The donor pool, a small one, limited the genetic and exposure-history diversity represented.

Concerning this clone: Antigen: not known.

The data were produced by immunoSEQ multiplex PCR, yet TCRdb's version contains in-frame clones alone and is incomplete. The data hold about 1 million clones, with about three quarters observed a single time. The source of this sequence is a man between 18 and 29 years old in good health. The chain is built from TRBV9 and TRBJ1-1; no reliable D call. The sequencing sample was made of memory CD4+ T cells sorted from blood. Subset indicated: CD45RA-negative fraction. This chain's CDR3 is CASSVDGNTEAFF. The DNA for the CDR3 is TGTGCCAGCAGCGTAGACGGGAACACTGAAGCTTTCTTT.